The present T cell receptor beta chain was sequenced within a study of vaccination effects on CD4 cells after COVID-19. Study context: Antigen-specific CD4+ T cells were expanded with viral peptide pools in the ViraFEST assay before sequencing. General study findings and limits: Relatively few convalescent patients took part in the study, which had no early post-infection timepoints.

This clone was picked up a small number of times. Antigen: not known. Some clones are missing from TCRdb's copy, which holds only in-frame ones; the method was immunoSEQ multiplex PCR. The table lists some 27,000 clones, roughly two thirds of them singletons, with less than 10% in the top ten. CDR1 SQVTM and CDR2 ANQGSEA come from the germline V gene. V was clipped by 5 bases and J by 3 bases, with 11 bases between them. The CDR3 has 12 amino acids. Subsequent to a culture period of nine to ten days, CD4+ T cells were isolated. Neither prior SARS-CoV-2 infection nor positive nucleocapsid antibodies were present in the vaccine recipients.

The source of this sequence is a human donor who received a COVID-19 vaccine. This sequence joins TRBV29-1 and TRBJ2-7; maybe TRBD1 (6 bases). The specimen comprised CD4+ T cells from PBMCs cultured without peptide, sampled before COVID-19 vaccination. CDR3 nucleotide sequence: TGCAGCGTTCGTGGACAGATCTACGAGCAGTACTTC. This gives the protein CSVRGQIYEQYF.